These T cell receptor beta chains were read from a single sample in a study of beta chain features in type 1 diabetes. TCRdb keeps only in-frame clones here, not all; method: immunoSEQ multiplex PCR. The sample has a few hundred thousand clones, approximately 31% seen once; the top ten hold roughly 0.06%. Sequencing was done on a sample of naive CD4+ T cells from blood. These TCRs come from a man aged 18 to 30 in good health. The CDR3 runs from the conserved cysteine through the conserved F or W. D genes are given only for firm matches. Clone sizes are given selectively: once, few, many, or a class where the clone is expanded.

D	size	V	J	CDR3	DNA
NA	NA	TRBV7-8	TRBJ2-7	CASSPPKAAVGYEQYF	TGTGCCAGCAGCCCCCCCAAGGCGGCAGTGGGCTACGAGCAGTACTTC
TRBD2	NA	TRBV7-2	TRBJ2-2	CASRTSGSHTGELFF	TGTGCCAGCAGAACTAGCGGGAGTCATACCGGGGAGCTGTTTTTT
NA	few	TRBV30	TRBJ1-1	CAWTVQRGAEAFF	TGTGCCTGGACCGTACAACGGGGGGCTGAAGCTTTCTTT
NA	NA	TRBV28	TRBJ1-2	CASSSSWDYGYTF	TGTGCCAGCAGTTCCTCTTGGGACTATGGCTACACCTTC
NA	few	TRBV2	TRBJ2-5	CASSDRGETQYF	TGTGCCAGCAGTGACAGGGGTGAGACCCAGTACTTC
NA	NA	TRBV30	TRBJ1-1	CAWSVMGAAFF	TGTGCCTGGAGTGTAATGGGTGCGGCTTTCTTT
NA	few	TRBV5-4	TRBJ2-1	CASSLELAERYNEQFF	TGTGCCAGCAGCTTGGAATTAGCGGAGAGGTACAATGAGCAGTTCTTC
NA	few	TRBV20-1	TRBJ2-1	CSASGAGEQFF	TGCAGTGCCTCGGGGGCAGGTGAGCAGTTCTTC
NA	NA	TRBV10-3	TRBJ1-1	CATKTGRDTEAFF	TGTGCCACCAAAACAGGGAGGGACACTGAAGCTTTCTTT
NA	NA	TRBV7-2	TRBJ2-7	CASSLQAGSSYEQYF	TGTGCCAGCAGCTTACAGGCAGGGTCCTCCTACGAGCAGTACTTC
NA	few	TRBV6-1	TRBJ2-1	CASSDAGSYNEQFF	TGTGCCAGCAGTGATGCCGGATCCTACAATGAGCAGTTCTTC
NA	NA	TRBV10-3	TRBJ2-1	CAISEYGGSSYNEQFF	TGTGCCATCAGTGAGTATGGGGGCAGCTCCTACAATGAGCAGTTCTTC
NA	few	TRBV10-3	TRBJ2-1	CAISGEGNEQFF	TGTGCCATCAGTGGTGAGGGGAATGAGCAGTTCTTC
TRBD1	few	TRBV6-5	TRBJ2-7	CASSRDSYEQYF	TGTGCCAGCAGCCGGGACAGCTACGAGCAGTACTTC
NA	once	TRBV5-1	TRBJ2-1	CSSSPNVGSSYNEQFF	TGCTCCAGCAGCCCAAATGTGGGTAGCTCCTACAATGAGCAGTTCTTC
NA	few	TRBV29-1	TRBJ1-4	CSVGGTNEKLFF	TGCAGCGTCGGGGGAACTAATGAAAAACTGTTTTTT
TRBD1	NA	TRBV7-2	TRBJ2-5	CASSPEGRDSQETQYF	TGTGCCAGCAGCCCGGAAGGCCGGGACAGCCAAGAGACCCAGTACTTC
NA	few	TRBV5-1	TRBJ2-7	CASSSQGRDGEQYF	TGCGCCAGCAGCTCACAGGGCCGTGATGGCGAGCAGTACTTC
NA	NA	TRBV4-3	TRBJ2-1	CASSQANGKFYEQFF	TGCGCCAGCAGCCAAGCAAACGGGAAGTTCTATGAGCAGTTCTTC
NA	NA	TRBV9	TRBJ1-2	CASSLLEDIYGYTF	TGTGCCAGCAGCCTCCTAGAGGACATCTATGGCTACACCTTC
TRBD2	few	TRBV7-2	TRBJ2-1	CASSARGLAGNNEQFF	TGTGCCAGCAGCGCGAGAGGACTAGCGGGCAACAATGAGCAGTTCTTC
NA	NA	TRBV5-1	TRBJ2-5	CASSLERASGETQYF	TGCGCCAGCAGCTTGGAACGGGCTAGTGGGGAGACCCAGTACTTC
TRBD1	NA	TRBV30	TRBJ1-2	CAWSPGQENYGYTF	TGTGCCTGGAGCCCCGGACAGGAGAACTATGGCTACACCTTC
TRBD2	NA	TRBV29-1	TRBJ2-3	CSVRGSSGGGTDTQYF	TGCAGCGTGAGGGGAAGTAGCGGGGGCGGCACAGATACGCAGTATTTT
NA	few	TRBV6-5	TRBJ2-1	CASSWGWDEQFF	TGTGCCAGCAGTTGGGGTTGGGATGAGCAGTTCTTC
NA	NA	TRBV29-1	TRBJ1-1	CSVRDRLNTEAFF	TGCAGCGTAAGAGACAGATTGAACACTGAAGCTTTCTTT
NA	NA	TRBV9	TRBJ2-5	CASSLSDQETQYF	TGTGCCAGCTCCCTTTCGGACCAAGAGACCCAGTACTTC
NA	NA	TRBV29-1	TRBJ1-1	CSVQPNTEAFF	TGCAGCGTCCAACCTAACACTGAAGCTTTCTTT
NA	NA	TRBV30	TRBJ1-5	CAWSDDSNQPQHF	TGTGCCTGGAGTGACGATAGCAATCAGCCCCAGCATTTT
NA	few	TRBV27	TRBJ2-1	CASSLEGGIRYEQFF	TGTGCCAGCAGTTTAGAGGGGGGAATCAGGTATGAGCAGTTCTTC
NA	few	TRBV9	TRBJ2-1	CASSLIKSNEQFF	TGTGCCAGCAGTCTTATTAAGTCCAATGAGCAGTTCTTC
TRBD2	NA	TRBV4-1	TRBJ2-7	CASSLLAGLIYEQYF	TGCGCCAGCAGCCTTCTAGCGGGCTTAATCTACGAGCAGTACTTC
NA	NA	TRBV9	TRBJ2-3	CASSVWAGKTDTQYF	TGTGCCAGCAGCGTTTGGGCCGGGAAAACAGATACGCAGTATTTT
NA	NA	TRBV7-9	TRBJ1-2	CASSPMGGNYGYTF	TGTGCCAGCAGCCCCATGGGGGGGAACTATGGCTACACCTTC
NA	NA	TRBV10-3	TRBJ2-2	CAIRRGLPQDTGELFF	TGTGCCATCAGGAGGGGACTGCCCCAGGACACCGGGGAGCTGTTTTTT
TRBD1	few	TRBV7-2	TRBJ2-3	CASSLDRGRTDTQYF	TGTGCCAGCAGCCTAGACAGGGGGCGCACAGATACGCAGTATTTT
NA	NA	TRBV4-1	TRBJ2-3	CASRESTAKDTQYF	TGCGCCAGCCGGGAGTCTACTGCGAAAGATACGCAGTATTTT
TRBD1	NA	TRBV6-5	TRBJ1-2	CASSSRTGRYGYTF	TGTGCCAGCAGTTCTCGGACAGGGCGCTATGGCTACACCTTC
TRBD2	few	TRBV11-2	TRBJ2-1	CASSLYTSGTVKNEQFF	TGTGCCAGCAGCTTATACACTAGCGGGACAGTTAAGAATGAGCAGTTCTTC
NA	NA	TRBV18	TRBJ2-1	CASSPGYQRGGNEQFF	TGTGCCAGCTCACCGGGCTATCAGCGTGGGGGCAATGAGCAGTTCTTC
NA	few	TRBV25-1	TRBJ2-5	CASSEWRGGQETQYF	TGTGCCAGCAGTGAATGGCGGGGAGGCCAAGAGACCCAGTACTTC
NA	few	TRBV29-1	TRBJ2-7	CSVEDRGRNEQYF	TGCAGCGTTGAAGACAGGGGACGAAACGAGCAGTACTTC
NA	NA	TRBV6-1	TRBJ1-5	CASSESGRGRQPQHF	TGTGCCAGCAGTGAATCAGGGAGGGGTCGTCAGCCCCAGCATTTT
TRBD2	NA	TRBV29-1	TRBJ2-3	CSVGLAGDLDTQYF	TGCAGCGTGGGACTAGCGGGAGACTTGGATACGCAGTATTTT
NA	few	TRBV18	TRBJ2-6	CASSDSVAGANVLTF	TGTGCCAGCTCCGACTCAGTGGCTGGGGCCAACGTCCTGACTTTC
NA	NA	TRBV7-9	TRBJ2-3	CASSIRQAGGTDTQYF	TGTGCCAGCAGCATCCGACAGGCTGGGGGCACAGATACGCAGTATTTT